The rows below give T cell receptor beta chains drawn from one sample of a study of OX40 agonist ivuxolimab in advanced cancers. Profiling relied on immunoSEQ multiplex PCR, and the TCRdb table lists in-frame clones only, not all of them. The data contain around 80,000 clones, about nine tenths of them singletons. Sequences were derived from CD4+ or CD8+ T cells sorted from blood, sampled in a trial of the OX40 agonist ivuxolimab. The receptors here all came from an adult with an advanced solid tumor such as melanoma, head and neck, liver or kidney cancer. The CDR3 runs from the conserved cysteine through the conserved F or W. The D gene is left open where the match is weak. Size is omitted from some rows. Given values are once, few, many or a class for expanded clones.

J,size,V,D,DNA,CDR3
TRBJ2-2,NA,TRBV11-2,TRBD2,TGTGCCAGCAGCTTTGGGACTAGCGGGGTTGGCGGGGAGCTGTTTTTT,CASSFGTSGVGGELFF
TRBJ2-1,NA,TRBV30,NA,TGTGCCTGGAGTGTATTGGCAGGGCCCTACAATGAGCAGTTCTTC,CAWSVLAGPYNEQFF
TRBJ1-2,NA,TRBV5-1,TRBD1,TGCGCCAGCAGCTTAGGGGACAGGGGCTATGGCTACACCTTC,CASSLGDRGYGYTF
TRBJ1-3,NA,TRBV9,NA,TGTGCCAGCAGCCAGGACAGCCCCGGAAACACCATATATTTT,CASSQDSPGNTIYF
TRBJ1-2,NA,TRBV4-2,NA,TGTGCCAGCAGCCAAGATCTCGCCGGGACCTATGGCTACACCTTC,CASSQDLAGTYGYTF
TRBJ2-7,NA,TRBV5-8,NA,TGTGCCAGCAGCTTGTTCTACGAGCAGTACTTC,CASSLFYEQYF
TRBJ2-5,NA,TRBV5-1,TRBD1,TGCGCCAGCAGCTGGCCGGGACAGGGTGGAGAGACCCAGTACTTC,CASSWPGQGGETQYF
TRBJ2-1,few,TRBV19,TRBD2,TGTGCCAGTAGGGGCCTTCGGACTAGCGGCCTCGGTAAAGTCGGCAATGAGCAGTTCTTC,CASRGLRTSGLGKVGNEQFF
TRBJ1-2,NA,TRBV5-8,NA,TGTGCCAGCAGCTTGGGGGCCTTACAGGGAATGGGCTACACCTTC,CASSLGALQGMGYTF
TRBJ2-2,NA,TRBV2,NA,TGTGCCGCGCACGCCGGGGAGCTGTTTTTT,CAAHAGELFF
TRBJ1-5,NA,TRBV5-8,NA,TGTGCCAGCAGCTTCGGTGGAGCGGGGCAGCCCCAGCATTTT,CASSFGGAGQPQHF
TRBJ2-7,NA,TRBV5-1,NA,TGCGCCAGCAGCTTGGACACCACGGCCTACGAGCAGTACTTC,CASSLDTTAYEQYF
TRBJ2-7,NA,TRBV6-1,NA,TGTGCCAGCAGCTCTCTCTACGAGCAGTACTTC,CASSSLYEQYF
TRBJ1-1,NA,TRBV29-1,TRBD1,TGCAGCGTTGATCCCAGGGACAGGGGGCGCACTGAAGCTTTCTTT,CSVDPRDRGRTEAFF
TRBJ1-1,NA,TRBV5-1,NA,TGCGCCAGCAGCTTGGGGGCGGTTATGAACACTGAAGCTTTCTTT,CASSLGAVMNTEAFF
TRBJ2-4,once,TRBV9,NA,NA,CASSVGVGTGVFF
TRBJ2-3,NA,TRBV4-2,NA,TGTGCCAGCAGCCAGGAATTCATCACAGATACGCAGTATTTT,CASSQEFITDTQYF
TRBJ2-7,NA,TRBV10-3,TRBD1,TGTGCCATCAGTGAGGACAGGGCCATCTCTGGGCAGTACTTC,CAISEDRAISGQYF
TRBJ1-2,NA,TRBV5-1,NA,TGCGCCAGCAGCTTGGGCCCCGGGTTGGTGGATGGCTACACCTTC,CASSLGPGLVDGYTF
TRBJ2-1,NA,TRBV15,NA,TGTGCCACCAGCCGCTCCCATGAGCAGTTCTTC,CATSRSHEQFF
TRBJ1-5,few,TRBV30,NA,TGTGCCTGGAGTGATTTAAGGGGACAGCCCCAGCATTTT,CAWSDLRGQPQHF
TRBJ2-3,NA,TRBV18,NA,TGTGCCAGCTCACCGCAAGATACGCAGTATTTT,CASSPQDTQYF
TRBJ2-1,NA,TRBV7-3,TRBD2,TGTGCCAGCAGCCTAGCGGGGGCCTCCAGGTACAATGAGCAGTTCTTC,CASSLAGASRYNEQFF
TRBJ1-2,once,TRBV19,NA,TGTGCCAGTAGTATACCGGATTCCTATGGCTACACCTTC,CASSIPDSYGYTF
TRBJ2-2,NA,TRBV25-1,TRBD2,TGTGCCAGCACCTTGGGGGGGAGGACCGGGGAGCTGTTTTTT,CASTLGGRTGELFF
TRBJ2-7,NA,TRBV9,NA,TGTGCCAGCAGCGCTCTAGCGAGCTCCTACGAGCAGTACTTC,CASSALASSYEQYF
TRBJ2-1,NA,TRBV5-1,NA,TGCGCCAGCAGCGCGGGACTGATCTCCTACAATGAGCAGTTCTTC,CASSAGLISYNEQFF
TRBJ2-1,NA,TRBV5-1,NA,TGCGCCAGCAGCTTGGGCCAGAGGTGGTTGAATGAGCAGTTCTTC,CASSLGQRWLNEQFF
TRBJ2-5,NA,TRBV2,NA,TGTGCCAGCACTCCGGGGGCCACGTTTCAGGAGACCCAGTACTTC,CASTPGATFQETQYF
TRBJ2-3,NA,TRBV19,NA,TGTGCCAGTAGGCCGGGCATAAGGAAAGATACGCAGTATTTT,CASRPGIRKDTQYF
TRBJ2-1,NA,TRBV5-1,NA,TGCGCCAGCAGCTCAAGCGGGTCTACCCTCTACAATGAGCAGTTCTTC,CASSSSGSTLYNEQFF
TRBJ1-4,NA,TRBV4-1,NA,TGCGCCAGCAGCCAAGATAAGGGAAAGGGGCAGTGGGAAAAACTGTTTTTT,CASSQDKGKGQWEKLFF
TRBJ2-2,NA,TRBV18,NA,TGTGCCAGCCATATCGTTGGGACTGCCCCGAGTGGCGGGGAGCTGTTTTTT,CASHIVGTAPSGGELFF
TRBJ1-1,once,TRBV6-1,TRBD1,TGTGCCAGCAGTCTCCCGGGACAGTCCACTGAAGCTTTCTTT,CASSLPGQSTEAFF
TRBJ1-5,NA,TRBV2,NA,TGTGCCAGCAGTCGGGGATTAGGGGTTAAGGAGCAGCCCCAGCATTTT,CASSRGLGVKEQPQHF
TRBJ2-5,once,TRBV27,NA,TGTGCCAGCAGTTTTGGGCCTAGCCAAGAGACCCAGTACTTC,CASSFGPSQETQYF
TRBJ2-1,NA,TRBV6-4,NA,TGTGCCAGCAGTCCCACTTGGATCGCGGGGATCAATGAGCAGTTCTTC,CASSPTWIAGINEQFF
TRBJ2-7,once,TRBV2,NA,TGTGCCAGCAAATTCTCTCCGGGGATTAACGAGCAGTACTTC,CASKFSPGINEQYF
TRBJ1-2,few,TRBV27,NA,TGTGCCAGCAAACGAAGGGACTATGGCTACACCTTC,CASKRRDYGYTF
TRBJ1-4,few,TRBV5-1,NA,TGCGCCAGCAGCGGAGGGGGTTCAAATGAAAAACTGTTTTTT,CASSGGGSNEKLFF
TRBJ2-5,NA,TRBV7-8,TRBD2,TGTGCCAGCAGCTTGACGAGCGGGGTCGGGGTTATAGAGACCCAGTACTTC,CASSLTSGVGVIETQYF
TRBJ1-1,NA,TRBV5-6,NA,TGTGCCAGCAGCTTGCCCGGGAGGAACACTGAAGCTTTCTTT,CASSLPGRNTEAFF
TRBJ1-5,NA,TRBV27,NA,TGTGCCAGCAGTTTTTGGGGTAGCAATCAGCCCCAGCATTTT,CASSFWGSNQPQHF
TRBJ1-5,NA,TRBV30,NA,TGTGCCTGGAGTGCGGTCAGGGAAGGGCAGCCCCAGCATTTT,CAWSAVREGQPQHF
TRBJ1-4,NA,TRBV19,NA,TGTGCCACACGGGCTAATGAAAAACTGTTTTTT,CATRANEKLFF
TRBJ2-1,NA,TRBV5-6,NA,TGTGCCAGCAGCCAGTCCCCTAGCTCCTACAATGAGCAGTTCTTC,CASSQSPSSYNEQFF
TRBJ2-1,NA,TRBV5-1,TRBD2,TGCGCCAGCAGCTCACCTAGCGGGAGACTCACGCATGAGCAGTTCTTC,CASSSPSGRLTHEQFF
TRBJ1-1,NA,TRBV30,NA,TGTGCCTGCCCGGACAGCCAAGCCACTGAAGCTTTCTTT,CACPDSQATEAFF
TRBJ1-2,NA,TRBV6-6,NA,TGTGCCAGCAGTCTCGGCTATGGCTACACCTTC,CASSLGYGYTF
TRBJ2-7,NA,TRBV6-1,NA,TGTGCCAGCAGTGAGCAGCACCGCTCCTACGAGCAGTACTTC,CASSEQHRSYEQYF
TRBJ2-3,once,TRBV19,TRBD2,TGTGCCAGTAGTAACTCAGCGGGAGGGGCAGATACGCAGTATTTT,CASSNSAGGADTQYF
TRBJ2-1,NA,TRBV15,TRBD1,TGTGCCACCAGCAGCGGGACAGGGGCTGGCCGTGAGCAGTTCTTC,CATSSGTGAGREQFF
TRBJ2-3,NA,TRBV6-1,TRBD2,TGTGCCAGCAGTCTAGCGGGAGGGCCGGTAGATACGCAGTATTTT,CASSLAGGPVDTQYF
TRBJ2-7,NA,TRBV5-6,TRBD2,TGTGCCAGCAGCTTTCGACTAGCGGGAGGCCACTACGAGCAGTACTTC,CASSFRLAGGHYEQYF
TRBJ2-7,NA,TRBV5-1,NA,TGCGCCAGCAGCTTGGGCCAGCGGCCCCCCTACGAGCAGTACTTC,CASSLGQRPPYEQYF
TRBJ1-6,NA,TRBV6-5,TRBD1,TGTGCCAGCAGTTACAGCAGGGGGAGGTATTCACCCCTCCACTTT,CASSYSRGRYSPLHF
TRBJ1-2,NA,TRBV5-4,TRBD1,TGTGCCAGCAGCTCCTTTGTCCCGGGACAGGGGCATGGCTACACCTTC,CASSSFVPGQGHGYTF
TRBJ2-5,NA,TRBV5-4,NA,TGTGCCAGCAGCCAGGGGGGGCGGAAAGAGACCCAGTACTTC,CASSQGGRKETQYF
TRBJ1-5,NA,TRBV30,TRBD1,TGTGCCTGGAGTGAAGACAGGGGAGCAATATTCAATCAGCCCCAGCATTTT,CAWSEDRGAIFNQPQHF
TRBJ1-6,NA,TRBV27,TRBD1,TGTGCCAGCAGTTTACAGGGGGCATGGGATTCACCCCTCCACTTT,CASSLQGAWDSPLHF